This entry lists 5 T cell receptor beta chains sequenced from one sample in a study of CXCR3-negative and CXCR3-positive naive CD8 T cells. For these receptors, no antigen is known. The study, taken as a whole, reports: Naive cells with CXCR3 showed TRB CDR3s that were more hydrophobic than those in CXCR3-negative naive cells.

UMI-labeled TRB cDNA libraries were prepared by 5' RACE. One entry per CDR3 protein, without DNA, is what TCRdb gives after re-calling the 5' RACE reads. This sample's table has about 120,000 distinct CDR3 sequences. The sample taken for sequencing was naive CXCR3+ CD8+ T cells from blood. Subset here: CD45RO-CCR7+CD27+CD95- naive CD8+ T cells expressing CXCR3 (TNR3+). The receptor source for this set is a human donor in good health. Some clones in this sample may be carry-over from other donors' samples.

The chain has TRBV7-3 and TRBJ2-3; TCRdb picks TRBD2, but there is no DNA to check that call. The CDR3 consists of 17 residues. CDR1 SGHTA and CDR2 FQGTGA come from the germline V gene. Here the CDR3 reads CASSLLGGVAGANTQYF. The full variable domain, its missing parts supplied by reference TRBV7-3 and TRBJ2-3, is GAGVSQTPSNKVTEKGKYVELRCDPISGHTALYWYRQSLGQGPEFLIYFQGTGAADDSGLPNDRFFAVRPEGSVSTLKIQRTERGDSAVYLCASSLLGGVAGANTQYFGPGTRLTVL.

Here the CDR3 reads CASSQDPGPHGYTF. This chain uses TRBV14 with TRBJ1-2; TCRdb outputs TRBD1, but without DNA this stays unchecked. Looked up from germline, CDR1 is SGHDN and CDR2 is FVKESK. The CDR3 spans 14 residues.

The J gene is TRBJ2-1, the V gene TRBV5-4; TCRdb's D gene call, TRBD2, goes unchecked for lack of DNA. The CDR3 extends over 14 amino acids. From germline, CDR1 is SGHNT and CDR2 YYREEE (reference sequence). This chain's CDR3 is CASSLPLAPNEQFF. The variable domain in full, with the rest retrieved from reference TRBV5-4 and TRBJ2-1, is ETGVTQSPTHLIKTRGQQVTLRCSSQSGHNTVSWYQQALGQGPQFIFQYYREEENGRGNFPPRFSGLQFPNYSSELNVNALELDDSALYLCASSLPLAPNEQFFGPGTRLTVL.

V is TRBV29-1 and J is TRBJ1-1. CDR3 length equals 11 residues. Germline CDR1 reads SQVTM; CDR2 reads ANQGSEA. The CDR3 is CSVQIKAEAFF.

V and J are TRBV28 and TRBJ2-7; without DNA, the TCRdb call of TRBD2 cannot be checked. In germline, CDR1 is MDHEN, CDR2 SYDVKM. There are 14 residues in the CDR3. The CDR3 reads CASSFLGGDYEQYF.